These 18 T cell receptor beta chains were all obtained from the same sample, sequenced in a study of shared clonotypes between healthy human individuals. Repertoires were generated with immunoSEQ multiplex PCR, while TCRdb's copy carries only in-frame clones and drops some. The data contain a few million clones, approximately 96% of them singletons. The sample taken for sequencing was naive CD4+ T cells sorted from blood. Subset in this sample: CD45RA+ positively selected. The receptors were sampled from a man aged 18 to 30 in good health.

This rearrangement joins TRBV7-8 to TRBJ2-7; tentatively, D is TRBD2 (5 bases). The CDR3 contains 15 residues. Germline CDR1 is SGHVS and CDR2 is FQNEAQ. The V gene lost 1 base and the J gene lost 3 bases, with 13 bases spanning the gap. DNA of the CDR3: TGTGCCAGCAGCTTAGGAAACGGGATCGGCTACGAGCAGTACTTC. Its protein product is CASSLGNGIGYEQYF.

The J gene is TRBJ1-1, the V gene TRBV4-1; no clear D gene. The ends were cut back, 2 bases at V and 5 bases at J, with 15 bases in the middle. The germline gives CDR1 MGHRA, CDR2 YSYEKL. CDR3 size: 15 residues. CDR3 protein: CASSQSFSGRTEAFF. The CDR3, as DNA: TGCGCCAGCAGCCAAAGCTTTTCCGGGCGAACTGAAGCTTTCTTT.

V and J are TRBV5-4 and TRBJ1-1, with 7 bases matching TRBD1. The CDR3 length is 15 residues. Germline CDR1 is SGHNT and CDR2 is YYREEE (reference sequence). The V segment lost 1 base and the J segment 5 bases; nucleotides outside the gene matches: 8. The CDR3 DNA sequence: TGTGCCAGCAGCTTGAAGAGGACAGGTGAGACTGAAGCTTTCTTT. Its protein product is CASSLKRTGETEAFF.

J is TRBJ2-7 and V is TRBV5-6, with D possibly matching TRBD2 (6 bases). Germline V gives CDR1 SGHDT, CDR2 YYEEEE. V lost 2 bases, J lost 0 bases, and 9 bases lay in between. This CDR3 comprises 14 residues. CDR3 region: CASSFGGSSYEQYF. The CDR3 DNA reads TGTGCCAGCAGCTTTGGGGGGAGCTCCTACGAGCAGTACTTC. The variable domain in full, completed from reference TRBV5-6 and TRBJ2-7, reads DAGVTQSPTHLIKTRGQQVTLRCSPKSGHDTVSWYQQALGQGPQFIFQYYEEEERQRGNFPDRFSGHQFPNYSSELNVNALLLGDSALYLCASSFGGSSYEQYFGPGTRLTVT.

The CDR3 coding sequence is TGTGCCAGCAGCGAAGGGACAGGCTCTGGCTACACCTTC. This gives the protein CASSEGTGSGYTF. The rearrangement joins TRBV7-2 to TRBJ1-2; 8 positions match TRBD1. The length of the CDR3 is 13 residues. Per germline, CDR1 SGHTA and CDR2 FQGNSA. V shed 5 bases and J 7 bases; nucleotides not matched to a gene: 6. Supplemented by reference TRBV7-2 and TRBJ1-2, the full variable domain reads GAGVSQSPSNKVTEKGKDVELRCDPISGHTALYWYRQSLGQGLEFLIYFQGNSAPDKSGLPSDRFSAERTGGSVSTLTIQRTQQEDSAVYLCASSEGTGSGYTFGSGTRLTVV.

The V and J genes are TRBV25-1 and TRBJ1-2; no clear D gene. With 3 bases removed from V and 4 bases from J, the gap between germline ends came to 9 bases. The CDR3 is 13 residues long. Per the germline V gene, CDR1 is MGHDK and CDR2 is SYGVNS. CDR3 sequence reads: CASSEVGPYGYTF. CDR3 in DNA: TGTGCCAGCAGTGAGGTAGGGCCCTATGGCTACACCTTC.

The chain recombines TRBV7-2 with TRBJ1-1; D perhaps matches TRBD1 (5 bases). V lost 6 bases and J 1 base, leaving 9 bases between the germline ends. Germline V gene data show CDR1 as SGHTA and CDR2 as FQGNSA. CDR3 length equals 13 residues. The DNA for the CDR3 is TGTGCCAGCAGGGGACGGCAGAACACTGAAGCTTTCTTT. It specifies CASRGRQNTEAFF.

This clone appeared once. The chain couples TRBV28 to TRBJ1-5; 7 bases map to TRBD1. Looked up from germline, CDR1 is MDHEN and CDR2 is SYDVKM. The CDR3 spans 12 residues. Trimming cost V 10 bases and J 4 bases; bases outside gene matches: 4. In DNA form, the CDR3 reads TGTGCCACCCGGACAGGAAATCAGCCCCAGCATTTT. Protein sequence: CATRTGNQPQHF. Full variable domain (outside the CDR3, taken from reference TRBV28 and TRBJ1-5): DVKVTQSSRYLVKRTGEKVFLECVQDMDHENMFWYRQDPGLGLRLIYFSYDVKMKEKGDIPEGYSVSREKKERFSLILESASTNQTSMYLCATRTGNQPQHFGDGTRLSIL.

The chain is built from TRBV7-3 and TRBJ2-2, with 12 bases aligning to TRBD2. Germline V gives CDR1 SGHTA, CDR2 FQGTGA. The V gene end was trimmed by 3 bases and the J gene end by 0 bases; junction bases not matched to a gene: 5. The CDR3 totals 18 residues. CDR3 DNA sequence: TGTGCCAGCAGCTTGACTAGCGGGGGACTAGCGAACACCGGGGAGCTGTTTTTT. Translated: CASSLTSGGLANTGELFF.

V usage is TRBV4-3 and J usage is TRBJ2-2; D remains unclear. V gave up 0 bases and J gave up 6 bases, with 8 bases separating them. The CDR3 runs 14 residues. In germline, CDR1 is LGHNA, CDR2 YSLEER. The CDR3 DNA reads TGCGCCAGCAGCCAAGAATCAAGGGCCGGGGAGCTGTTTTTT. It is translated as CASSQESRAGELFF.

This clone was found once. CDR3 residues: CASSGLSGGETQYF. The CDR3, as DNA: TGTGCCAGCTCGGGCCTCTCCGGGGGAGAGACCCAGTACTTC. V is TRBV18 and J is TRBJ2-5; a weak D match, TRBD2 (6 bases). The CDR3 runs to 14 residues. Germline lookup yields CDR1 KGHSH and CDR2 LQKENI. The V gene lost 6 bases and the J gene lost 4 bases, with 15 bases spanning the gap.

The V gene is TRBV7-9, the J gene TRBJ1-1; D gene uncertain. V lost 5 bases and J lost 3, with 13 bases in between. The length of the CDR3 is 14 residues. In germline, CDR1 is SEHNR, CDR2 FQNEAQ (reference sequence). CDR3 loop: CASSVETDHTEAFF. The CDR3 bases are TGTGCCAGCAGCGTCGAAACAGACCACACTGAAGCTTTCTTT. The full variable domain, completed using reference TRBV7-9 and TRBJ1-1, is DTGVSQNPRHKITKRGQNVTFRCDPISEHNRLYWYRQTLGQGPEFLTYFQNEAQLEKSRLLSDRFSAERPKGSFSTLEIQRTEQGDSAMYLCASSVETDHTEAFFGQGTRLTVV.

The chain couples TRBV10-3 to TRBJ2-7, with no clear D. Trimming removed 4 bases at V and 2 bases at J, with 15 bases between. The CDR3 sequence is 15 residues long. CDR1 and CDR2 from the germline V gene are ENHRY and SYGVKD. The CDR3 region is CAISGKETLTYEQYF. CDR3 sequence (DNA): TGTGCCATCAGTGGAAAGGAGACACTGACCTACGAGCAGTACTTC.

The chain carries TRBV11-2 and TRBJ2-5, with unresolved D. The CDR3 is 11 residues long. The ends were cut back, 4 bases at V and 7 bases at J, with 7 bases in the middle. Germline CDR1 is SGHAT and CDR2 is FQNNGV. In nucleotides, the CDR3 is TGTGCCAGCAGCTCCCCGTGGACCCAGTACTTC. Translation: CASSSPWTQYF.

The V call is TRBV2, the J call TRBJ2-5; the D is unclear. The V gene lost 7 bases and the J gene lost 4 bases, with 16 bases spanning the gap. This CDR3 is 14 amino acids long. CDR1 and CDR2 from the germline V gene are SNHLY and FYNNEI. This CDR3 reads CASKEDRVRETQYF. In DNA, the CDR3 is TGTGCCAGCAAAGAGGACCGCGTACGAGAGACCCAGTACTTC.

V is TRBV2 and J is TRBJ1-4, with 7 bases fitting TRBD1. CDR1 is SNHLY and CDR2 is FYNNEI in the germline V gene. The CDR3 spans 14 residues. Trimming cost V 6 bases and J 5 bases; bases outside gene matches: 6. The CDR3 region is CASRRDSKNEKLFF. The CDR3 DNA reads TGTGCCAGCAGGAGGGACAGCAAAAATGAAAAACTGTTTTTT.

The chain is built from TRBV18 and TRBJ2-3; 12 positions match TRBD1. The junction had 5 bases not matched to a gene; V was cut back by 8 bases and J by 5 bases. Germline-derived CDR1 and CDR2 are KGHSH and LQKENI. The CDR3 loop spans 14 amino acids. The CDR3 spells CASAGQGARDTQYF. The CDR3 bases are TGTGCCAGCGCGGGACAGGGGGCGAGAGATACGCAGTATTTT.

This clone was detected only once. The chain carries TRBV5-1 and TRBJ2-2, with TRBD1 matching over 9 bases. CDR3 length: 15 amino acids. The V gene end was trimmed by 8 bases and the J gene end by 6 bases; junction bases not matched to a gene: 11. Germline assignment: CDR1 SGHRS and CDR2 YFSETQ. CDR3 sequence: CAREDRGGWPGELFF. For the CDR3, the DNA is TGCGCCAGAGAGGACAGGGGAGGTTGGCCCGGGGAGCTGTTTTTT.